Listed below are T cell receptor beta chains from one sample, sequenced in a study of shared clonotypes between healthy human individuals. Clones were read by immunoSEQ multiplex PCR, and TCRdb kept only the in-frame ones, dropping some. This repertoire shows more than 2,000,000 clones, approximately 90% found once; its top ten account for roughly 0.15%. Material: naive CD4+ T cells sorted from blood. All receptors come from a man aged 18 to 30 in good health. Both conserved end residues are part of each CDR3. D genes are given only for firm matches. Expanded clones are given a class, and other clones once, few, many or no size at all.

v_call: TRBV10-2; d_call: TRBD2; clone_size: NA; j_call: TRBJ2-5; cdr3_aa: CASSVAGGHEQYF; cdr3_nt: TGCGCCAGCAGTGTAGCGGGAGGACATGAGCAGTACTTC
v_call: TRBV2; d_call: NA; clone_size: NA; j_call: TRBJ2-5; cdr3_aa: CASSQEGRGRGTQYF; cdr3_nt: TGTGCCAGCAGCCAAGAAGGCCGGGGACGGGGGACCCAGTACTTC
v_call: TRBV27; d_call: NA; clone_size: few; j_call: TRBJ1-1; cdr3_aa: CASSFLGTEAFF; cdr3_nt: TGTGCCAGCAGTTTCCTTGGGACTGAAGCTTTCTTT
v_call: TRBV7-3; d_call: NA; clone_size: once; j_call: TRBJ2-7; cdr3_aa: CASSLLIPDEQYF; cdr3_nt: TGTGCCAGCAGTCTCTTAATCCCCGACGAGCAGTACTTC
v_call: TRBV5-6; d_call: TRBD1; clone_size: NA; j_call: TRBJ2-3; cdr3_aa: CASSSQGWGDTQYF; cdr3_nt: TGTGCCAGCAGTTCACAGGGGTGGGGAGATACGCAGTATTTT
v_call: TRBV11-2; d_call: TRBD1; clone_size: NA; j_call: TRBJ2-7; cdr3_aa: CASSPRDRSSYEQYF; cdr3_nt: TGTGCCAGCAGCCCCCGGGACAGGAGCTCCTACGAGCAGTACTTC
v_call: TRBV28; d_call: NA; clone_size: NA; j_call: TRBJ2-2; cdr3_aa: CASSYGSVTGELFF; cdr3_nt: TGTGCCAGCAGTTACGGGAGTGTCACCGGGGAGCTGTTTTTT
v_call: TRBV7-8; d_call: TRBD1; clone_size: NA; j_call: TRBJ2-7; cdr3_aa: CASSAEGQGPYEQYF; cdr3_nt: TGTGCCAGCAGCGCCGAGGGACAGGGGCCCTACGAGCAGTACTTC
v_call: TRBV18; d_call: NA; clone_size: NA; j_call: TRBJ1-2; cdr3_aa: CASSPSDRVVYGYTF; cdr3_nt: TGTGCCAGCTCACCATCGGACCGCGTTGTCTATGGCTACACCTTC
v_call: TRBV6-5; d_call: NA; clone_size: NA; j_call: TRBJ1-2; cdr3_aa: CASRPGTYNYGYTF; cdr3_nt: TGTGCCAGCAGGCCCGGGACGTATAACTATGGCTACACCTTC
v_call: TRBV19; d_call: NA; clone_size: NA; j_call: TRBJ2-7; cdr3_aa: CASSIFGGMPYEQYF; cdr3_nt: TGTGCCAGTAGTATTTTTGGGGGGATGCCCTACGAGCAGTACTTC
v_call: TRBV5-4; d_call: NA; clone_size: NA; j_call: TRBJ1-2; cdr3_aa: CASSYFYRDYGYTF; cdr3_nt: TGTGCCAGCAGCTATTTTTACAGGGACTATGGCTACACCTTC
v_call: TRBV6-5; d_call: NA; clone_size: NA; j_call: TRBJ2-3; cdr3_aa: CASTRISTDTQYF; cdr3_nt: TGTGCCAGCACTAGAATAAGCACAGATACGCAGTATTTT
v_call: TRBV6-1; d_call: NA; clone_size: few; j_call: TRBJ1-5; cdr3_aa: CASRREPSQPQHF; cdr3_nt: TGTGCCAGCAGGCGGGAACCCAGCCAGCCCCAGCATTTT
v_call: TRBV6-5; d_call: NA; clone_size: NA; j_call: TRBJ1-2; cdr3_aa: CASSPADAGNYGYTF; cdr3_nt: TGTGCCAGCAGCCCTGCTGACGCAGGAAACTATGGCTACACCTTC
v_call: TRBV29-1; d_call: TRBD1; clone_size: once; j_call: TRBJ2-7; cdr3_aa: CSVARTGVSYEQYF; cdr3_nt: TGCAGCGTGGCCCGGACAGGGGTCTCCTACGAGCAGTACTTC
v_call: TRBV19; d_call: NA; clone_size: NA; j_call: TRBJ1-1; cdr3_aa: CASSSQGPGTEAFF; cdr3_nt: TGTGCCAGTAGTTCACAGGGTCCAGGGACTGAAGCTTTCTTT
v_call: TRBV10-2; d_call: TRBD2; clone_size: NA; j_call: TRBJ2-3; cdr3_aa: CASSRTSGSTDTQYF; cdr3_nt: TGCGCCAGCAGTCGGACTAGCGGGAGCACAGATACGCAGTATTTT
v_call: TRBV30; d_call: NA; clone_size: NA; j_call: TRBJ1-6; cdr3_aa: CAWTLSYNSPLHF; cdr3_nt: TGTGCCTGGACCCTTTCGTATAATTCACCCCTCCACTTT
v_call: TRBV2; d_call: NA; clone_size: NA; j_call: TRBJ2-3; cdr3_aa: CASSGNPSSTQYF; cdr3_nt: TGTGCCAGCAGTGGAAATCCCTCTTCCACGCAGTATTTT
v_call: TRBV5-1; d_call: NA; clone_size: once; j_call: TRBJ1-2; cdr3_aa: CASSFGTIYGYTF; cdr3_nt: TGCGCCAGCAGCTTTGGGACAATCTATGGCTACACCTTC
v_call: TRBV29-1; d_call: TRBD2; clone_size: NA; j_call: TRBJ2-3; cdr3_aa: CSSLAGDTDTQYF; cdr3_nt: TGCAGTTCACTAGCGGGAGACACAGATACGCAGTATTTT
v_call: TRBV30; d_call: TRBD1; clone_size: NA; j_call: TRBJ1-3; cdr3_aa: CAWKGGQPQIKNTIYF; cdr3_nt: TGTGCCTGGAAAGGGGGACAGCCTCAAATCAAGAACACCATATATTTT
v_call: TRBV10-3; d_call: NA; clone_size: NA; j_call: TRBJ2-1; cdr3_aa: CAISESDRGGQNEQFF; cdr3_nt: TGTGCCATCAGTGAGTCGGACCGAGGTGGGCAAAATGAGCAGTTCTTC
v_call: TRBV6-1; d_call: NA; clone_size: NA; j_call: TRBJ1-1; cdr3_aa: CASSAKVLNTEAFF; cdr3_nt: TGTGCCAGCAGTGCTAAGGTACTGAACACTGAAGCTTTCTTT
v_call: TRBV11-1; d_call: NA; clone_size: NA; j_call: TRBJ1-1; cdr3_aa: CASSLGGPAEAFF; cdr3_nt: TGTGCCAGCAGCTTAGGGGGGCCCGCTGAAGCTTTCTTT
v_call: TRBV30; d_call: TRBD2; clone_size: NA; j_call: TRBJ2-5; cdr3_aa: CAWRFGGIETQYF; cdr3_nt: TGTGCCTGGAGGTTCGGGGGGATAGAGACCCAGTACTTC
v_call: TRBV5-1; d_call: NA; clone_size: NA; j_call: TRBJ1-4; cdr3_aa: CASSFTDPQEKLFF; cdr3_nt: TGCGCCAGCAGCTTCACAGACCCCCAGGAAAAACTGTTTTTT
v_call: TRBV7-2; d_call: TRBD2; clone_size: NA; j_call: TRBJ2-3; cdr3_aa: CASSRLAGKVADTQYF; cdr3_nt: TGTGCCAGCAGCCGACTAGCGGGAAAAGTAGCAGATACGCAGTATTTT
v_call: TRBV15; d_call: NA; clone_size: NA; j_call: TRBJ2-5; cdr3_aa: CATSRDRGQETQYF; cdr3_nt: TGTGCCACCAGCAGAGATCGAGGCCAAGAGACCCAGTACTTC
v_call: TRBV5-1; d_call: NA; clone_size: NA; j_call: TRBJ1-1; cdr3_aa: CASSLESPSNTEAFF; cdr3_nt: TGCGCCAGCAGCTTGGAGTCCCCTTCGAACACTGAAGCTTTCTTT
v_call: TRBV18; d_call: TRBD2; clone_size: NA; j_call: TRBJ2-3; cdr3_aa: CASSPRIAGTSTDTQYF; cdr3_nt: TGTGCCAGCTCACCACGAATAGCGGGGACTAGCACAGATACGCAGTATTTT
v_call: TRBV7-2; d_call: NA; clone_size: NA; j_call: TRBJ2-2; cdr3_aa: CASSPLGGLSTGELFF; cdr3_nt: TGTGCCAGCAGCCCTCTGGGGGGGCTTTCTACCGGGGAGCTGTTTTTT
v_call: TRBV6-5; d_call: TRBD1; clone_size: NA; j_call: TRBJ1-1; cdr3_aa: CASSYFATGGTEAFF; cdr3_nt: TGTGCCAGCAGTTACTTCGCTACAGGGGGCACTGAAGCTTTCTTT
v_call: TRBV4-1; d_call: NA; clone_size: few; j_call: TRBJ1-4; cdr3_aa: CASSQDLWREKLFF; cdr3_nt: TGCGCCAGCAGCCAAGATCTTTGGCGGGAAAAACTGTTTTTT
v_call: TRBV6-5; d_call: TRBD2; clone_size: NA; j_call: TRBJ2-2; cdr3_aa: CASSTLAGDTGELFF; cdr3_nt: TGTGCCAGCAGTACCCTAGCGGGAGACACCGGGGAGCTGTTTTTT
v_call: TRBV7-2; d_call: TRBD2; clone_size: NA; j_call: TRBJ2-1; cdr3_aa: CASSLVGGTSYNEQFF; cdr3_nt: TGTGCCAGCAGCTTAGTGGGTGGGACTAGTTACAATGAGCAGTTCTTC
v_call: TRBV2; d_call: NA; clone_size: NA; j_call: TRBJ1-5; cdr3_aa: CASRAGTSNQPQHF; cdr3_nt: TGTGCCAGCAGGGCAGGGACTAGCAATCAGCCCCAGCATTTT
v_call: TRBV30; d_call: TRBD2; clone_size: NA; j_call: TRBJ2-3; cdr3_aa: CAWSASRTSGTTDTQYF; cdr3_nt: TGTGCCTGGAGTGCCTCGAGGACTAGCGGGACAACAGATACGCAGTATTTT
v_call: TRBV28; d_call: NA; clone_size: once; j_call: TRBJ1-6; cdr3_aa: CASNPQIYNSPLHF; cdr3_nt: TGTGCCAGCAACCCCCAGATATATAATTCACCCCTCCACTTT
v_call: TRBV10-3; d_call: TRBD2; clone_size: NA; j_call: TRBJ2-1; cdr3_aa: CAISASGGYSYNEQFF; cdr3_nt: TGTGCCATCAGTGCTAGCGGGGGCTATTCCTACAATGAGCAGTTCTTC
v_call: TRBV7-9; d_call: NA; clone_size: once; j_call: TRBJ2-7; cdr3_aa: CASSQMGTLRYF; cdr3_nt: TGTGCCAGCAGCCAGATGGGCACCTTGAGGTACTTC
v_call: TRBV27; d_call: NA; clone_size: NA; j_call: TRBJ1-1; cdr3_aa: CASSDQPPGLLLLKDTEAFF; cdr3_nt: TGTGCCAGCAGTGACCAACCACCGGGCCTACTCCTCCTGAAGGACACTGAAGCTTTCTTT
v_call: TRBV7-9; d_call: NA; clone_size: NA; j_call: TRBJ1-6; cdr3_aa: CASSFQTGYNSPLHF; cdr3_nt: TGTGCCAGCAGCTTTCAGACGGGATATAATTCACCCCTCCACTTT
v_call: TRBV28; d_call: TRBD1; clone_size: NA; j_call: TRBJ1-2; cdr3_aa: CASSPTGAGYTF; cdr3_nt: TGTGCCAGCAGCCCGACAGGGGCGGGCTACACCTTC
v_call: TRBV6-1; d_call: NA; clone_size: few; j_call: TRBJ1-2; cdr3_aa: CASSESGRKYGYTF; cdr3_nt: TGTGCCAGCAGTGAAAGTGGCAGGAAGTATGGCTACACCTTC
v_call: TRBV7-2; d_call: NA; clone_size: NA; j_call: TRBJ2-1; cdr3_aa: CASSRGYEQFF; cdr3_nt: TGTGCCAGCAGCCGTGGGTATGAGCAGTTCTTC
v_call: TRBV7-2; d_call: NA; clone_size: NA; j_call: TRBJ2-3; cdr3_aa: CASSLPLWGISTDTQYF; cdr3_nt: TGTGCCAGCAGCTTACCCCTTTGGGGGATAAGCACAGATACGCAGTATTTT
v_call: TRBV6-1; d_call: NA; clone_size: NA; j_call: TRBJ2-7; cdr3_aa: CASSEKSLSEQYF; cdr3_nt: TGTGCCAGCAGTGAAAAGAGTCTGAGCGAGCAGTACTTC
v_call: TRBV2; d_call: NA; clone_size: NA; j_call: TRBJ2-6; cdr3_aa: CASSELSRGTGANVLTF; cdr3_nt: TGTGCCAGCAGTGAACTGTCTAGGGGTACTGGGGCCAACGTCCTGACTTTC